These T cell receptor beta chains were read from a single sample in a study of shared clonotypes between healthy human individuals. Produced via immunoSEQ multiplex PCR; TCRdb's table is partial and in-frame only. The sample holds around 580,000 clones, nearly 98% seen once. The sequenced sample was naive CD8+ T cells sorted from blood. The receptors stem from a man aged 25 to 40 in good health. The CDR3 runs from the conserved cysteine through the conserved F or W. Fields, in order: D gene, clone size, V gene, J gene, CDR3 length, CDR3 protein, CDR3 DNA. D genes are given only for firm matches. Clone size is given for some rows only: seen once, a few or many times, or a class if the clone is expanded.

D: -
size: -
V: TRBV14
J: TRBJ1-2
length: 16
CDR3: CASSLTDRRDGYGYTF
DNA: TGTGCCAGCAGCCTAACTGACAGGCGTGATGGCTATGGCTACACCTTC

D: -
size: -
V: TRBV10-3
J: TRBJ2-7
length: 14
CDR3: CAISSTSGSYEQYF
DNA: TGTGCCATCAGTTCCACTTCGGGCTCCTACGAGCAGTACTTC

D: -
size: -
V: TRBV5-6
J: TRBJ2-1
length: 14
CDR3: CASSFLRVRNEQFF
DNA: TGTGCCAGCAGCTTTCTGAGGGTGCGGAATGAGCAGTTCTTC

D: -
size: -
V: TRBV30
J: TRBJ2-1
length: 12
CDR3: CAFFWEDNEQFF
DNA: TGTGCCTTTTTTTGGGAGGACAATGAGCAGTTCTTC

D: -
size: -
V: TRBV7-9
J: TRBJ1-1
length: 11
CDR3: CASSPLVEAFF
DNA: TGTGCCAGCAGCCCCCTCGTTGAAGCTTTCTTT

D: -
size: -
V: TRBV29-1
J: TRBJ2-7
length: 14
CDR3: CSVNSGPLLYEQYF
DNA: TGCAGCGTGAATTCCGGGCCCCTTCTATACGAGCAGTACTTC

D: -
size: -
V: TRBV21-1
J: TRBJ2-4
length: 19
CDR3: CASSVPSPGQGKAKNIQYF
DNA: TGTGCCAGCAGCGTACCTTCCCCGGGACAGGGGAAAGCCAAAAACATTCAGTACTTC

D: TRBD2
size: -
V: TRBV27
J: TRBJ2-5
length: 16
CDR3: CASSYVKAGGKETQYF
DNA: TGTGCCAGCAGTTACGTCAAAGCGGGAGGGAAAGAGACCCAGTACTTC

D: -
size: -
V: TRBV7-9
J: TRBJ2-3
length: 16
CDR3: CASIPLVGGSTDTQYF
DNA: TGTGCCAGCATCCCACTAGTAGGGGGAAGCACAGATACGCAGTATTTT

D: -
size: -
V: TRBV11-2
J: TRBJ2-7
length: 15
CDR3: CASSSEAGISYEQYF
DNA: TGTGCCAGCAGCTCGGAGGCAGGTATCTCCTACGAGCAGTACTTC

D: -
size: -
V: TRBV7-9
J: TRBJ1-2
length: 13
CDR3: CASSLGTGSGYTF
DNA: TGTGCCAGCAGCTTAGGAACAGGGAGTGGCTACACCTTC

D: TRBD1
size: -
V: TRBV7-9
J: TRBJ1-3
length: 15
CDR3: CASRGWTGDGNTIYF
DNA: TGTGCCAGCAGAGGGTGGACAGGGGATGGAAACACCATATATTTT

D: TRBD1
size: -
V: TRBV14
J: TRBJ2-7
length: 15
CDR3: CASSQGRDRRYEQYF
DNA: TGTGCCAGCAGCCAAGGGAGGGACAGGCGATACGAGCAGTACTTC

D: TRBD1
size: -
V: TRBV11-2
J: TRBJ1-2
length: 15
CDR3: CASSSLRGQGGGYTF
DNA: TGTGCCAGCAGCTCCCTGAGGGGGCAGGGGGGTGGCTACACCTTC

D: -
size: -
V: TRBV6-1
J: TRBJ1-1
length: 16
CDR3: CASSEASFGGRTEAFF
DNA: TGTGCCAGCAGTGAAGCCTCGTTTGGTGGGCGTACTGAAGCTTTCTTT

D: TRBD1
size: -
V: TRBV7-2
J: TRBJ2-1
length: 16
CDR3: CASSLGWTGAYNEQFF
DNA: TGTGCCAGCAGCTTAGGTTGGACAGGGGCCTACAATGAGCAGTTCTTC

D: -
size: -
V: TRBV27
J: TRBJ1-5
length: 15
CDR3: CASSPLWGSDQPQHF
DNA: TGTGCCAGCAGCCCCTTGTGGGGGTCCGATCAGCCCCAGCATTTT

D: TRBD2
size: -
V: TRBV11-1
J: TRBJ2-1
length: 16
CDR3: CASKLAAPSYDNEQFF
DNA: TGTGCCAGCAAGCTAGCGGCCCCAAGCTATGACAATGAGCAGTTCTTC

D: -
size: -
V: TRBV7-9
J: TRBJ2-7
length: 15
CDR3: CASSLIMEGGYEQYF
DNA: TGTGCCAGCAGCTTAATTATGGAGGGTGGCTACGAGCAGTACTTC

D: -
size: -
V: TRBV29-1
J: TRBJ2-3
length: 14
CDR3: CSVFTNPGADTQYF
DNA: TGCAGCGTTTTTACTAACCCAGGGGCAGATACGCAGTATTTT

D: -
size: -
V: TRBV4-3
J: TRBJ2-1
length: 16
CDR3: CASSQDTGDSYNEQFF
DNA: TGCGCCAGCAGCCAAGATACGGGAGATTCCTACAATGAGCAGTTCTTC

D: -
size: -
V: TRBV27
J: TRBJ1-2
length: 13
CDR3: CASSLSKGYGYTF
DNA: TGTGCCAGCAGTTTATCGAAGGGCTATGGCTACACCTTC

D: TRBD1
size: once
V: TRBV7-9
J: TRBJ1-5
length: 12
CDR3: CASSQGGQPQHF
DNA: TGTGCCAGCAGCCAGGGGGGTCAGCCCCAGCATTTT

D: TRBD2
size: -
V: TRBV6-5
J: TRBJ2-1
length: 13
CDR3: CASSYSAGGEQFF
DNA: TGTGCCAGCAGTTACTCAGCGGGAGGAGAGCAGTTCTTC

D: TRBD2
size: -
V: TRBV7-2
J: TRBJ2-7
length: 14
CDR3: CASSRDSGSYEQYF
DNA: TGTGCCAGCAGCCGCGATAGCGGGAGCTACGAGCAGTACTTC

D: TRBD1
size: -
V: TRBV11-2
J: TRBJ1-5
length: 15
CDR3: CASSFGTGVNQPQHF
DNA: TGTGCCAGCAGCTTCGGGACAGGGGTGAATCAGCCCCAGCATTTT

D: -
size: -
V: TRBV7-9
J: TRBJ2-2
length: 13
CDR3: CASSFRNTGELFF
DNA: TGTGCCAGCAGCTTCCGGAACACCGGGGAGCTGTTTTTT

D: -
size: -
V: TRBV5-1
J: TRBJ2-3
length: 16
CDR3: CASSLAGRTRTDTQYF
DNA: TGCGCCAGCAGCTTGGCGGGCAGGACCCGCACAGATACGCAGTATTTT

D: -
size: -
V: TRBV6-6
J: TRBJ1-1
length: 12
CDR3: CASRRTGRGAFF
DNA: TGTGCCAGCAGGCGAACAGGGAGGGGAGCTTTCTTT

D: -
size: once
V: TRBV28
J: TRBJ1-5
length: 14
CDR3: CASSLWGADQPQHF
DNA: TGTGCCAGCAGTTTATGGGGGGCAGATCAGCCCCAGCATTTT

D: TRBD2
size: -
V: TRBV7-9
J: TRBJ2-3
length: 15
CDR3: CASREGLAETDTQYF
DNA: TGTGCCTCCCGGGAGGGACTAGCGGAAACAGATACGCAGTATTTT

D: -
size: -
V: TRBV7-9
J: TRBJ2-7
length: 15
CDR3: CASSSLGTPSYEQYF
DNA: TGTGCCAGCAGCTCCCTGGGGACACCATCCTACGAGCAGTACTTC

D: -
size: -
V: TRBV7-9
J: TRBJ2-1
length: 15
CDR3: CASSSDPPSYNEQFF
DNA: TGTGCCAGCAGCTCGGACCCTCCTTCCTACAATGAGCAGTTCTTC

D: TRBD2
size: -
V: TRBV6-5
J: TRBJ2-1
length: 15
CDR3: CASRPDPLSGTEQFF
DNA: TGTGCCAGCAGGCCTGATCCCCTTAGCGGGACTGAGCAGTTCTTC

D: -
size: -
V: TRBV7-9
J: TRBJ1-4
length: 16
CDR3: CASSLPSVGGNEKLFF
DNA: TGTGCCAGCAGCTTACCCTCGGTGGGGGGGAATGAAAAACTGTTTTTT

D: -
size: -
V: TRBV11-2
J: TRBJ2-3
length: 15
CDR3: CASSLVFSLGDTQYF
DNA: TGTGCCAGCAGCTTAGTTTTCAGTCTCGGCGATACGCAGTATTTT

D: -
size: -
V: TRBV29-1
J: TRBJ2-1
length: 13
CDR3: CSVEGSPYNEQFF
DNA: TGCAGCGTTGAGGGTTCCCCCTACAATGAGCAGTTCTTC

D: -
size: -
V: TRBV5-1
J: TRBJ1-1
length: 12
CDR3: CASRGGSTEAFF
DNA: TGCGCCAGCAGAGGAGGTAGCACTGAAGCTTTCTTT

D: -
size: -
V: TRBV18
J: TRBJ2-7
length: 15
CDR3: CASSPTTEVAYEQYF
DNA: TGTGCCAGCTCACCCACGACGGAGGTTGCCTACGAGCAGTACTTC

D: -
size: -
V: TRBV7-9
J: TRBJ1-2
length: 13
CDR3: CASSQATPYGYTF
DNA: TGTGCCAGCAGCCAGGCTACCCCCTATGGCTACACCTTC

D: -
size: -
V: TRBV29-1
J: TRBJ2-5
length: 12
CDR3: CSVGHSGETQYF
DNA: TGCAGCGTTGGCCATTCAGGAGAGACCCAGTACTTC

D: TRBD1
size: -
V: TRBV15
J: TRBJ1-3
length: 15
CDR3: CATSMNRGSGNTIYF
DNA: TGTGCCACCAGCATGAACAGGGGCTCTGGAAACACCATATATTTT

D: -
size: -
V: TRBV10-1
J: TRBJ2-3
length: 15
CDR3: CASSRRASSTDTQYF
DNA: TGCGCCAGCAGTCGACGTGCTTCTAGCACAGATACGCAGTATTTT

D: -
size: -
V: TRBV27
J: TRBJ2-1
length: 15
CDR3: CASTLGGPSYNEQFF
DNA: TGTGCCAGCACTCTCGGCGGGCCGTCCTACAATGAGCAGTTCTTC

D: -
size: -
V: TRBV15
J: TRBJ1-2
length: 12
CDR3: CATGMGNYGYTF
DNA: TGTGCCACCGGCATGGGTAACTATGGCTACACCTTC

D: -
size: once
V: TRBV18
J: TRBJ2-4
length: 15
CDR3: CASSAERSYRNIQYF
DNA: TGTGCCAGCTCAGCGGAGAGGTCCTATCGAAACATTCAGTACTTC

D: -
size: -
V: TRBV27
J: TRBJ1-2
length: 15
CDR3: CASSLLGTQRDGYTF
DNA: TGTGCCAGCAGTTTATTAGGCACCCAAAGGGATGGCTACACCTTC

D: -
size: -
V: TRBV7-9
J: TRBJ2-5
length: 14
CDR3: CASSGGESKETQYF
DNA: TGTGCCAGCAGCGGGGGAGAGTCAAAAGAGACCCAGTACTTC

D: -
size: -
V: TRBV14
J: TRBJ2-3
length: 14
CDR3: CASSQRTSTDTQYF
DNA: TGTGCCAGCAGCCAACGAACTAGCACAGATACGCAGTATTTT

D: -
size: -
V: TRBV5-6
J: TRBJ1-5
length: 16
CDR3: CASSLRQSYSNQPQHF
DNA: TGTGCCAGCAGCTTACGACAGAGCTATAGCAATCAGCCCCAGCATTTT

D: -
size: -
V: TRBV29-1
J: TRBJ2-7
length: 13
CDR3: CSVELEGGYEQYF
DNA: TGCAGCGTTGAATTGGAGGGAGGCTACGAGCAGTACTTC

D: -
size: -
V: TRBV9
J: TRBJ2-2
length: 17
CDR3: CASSVDLRGSNTGELFF
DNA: TGTGCCAGCAGCGTAGACCTTAGGGGTTCGAACACCGGGGAGCTGTTTTTT

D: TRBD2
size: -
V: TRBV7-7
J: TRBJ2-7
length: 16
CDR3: CASSPGLAGESYEQYF
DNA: TGTGCTAGCAGCCCCGGACTAGCGGGAGAGTCCTACGAGCAGTACTTC